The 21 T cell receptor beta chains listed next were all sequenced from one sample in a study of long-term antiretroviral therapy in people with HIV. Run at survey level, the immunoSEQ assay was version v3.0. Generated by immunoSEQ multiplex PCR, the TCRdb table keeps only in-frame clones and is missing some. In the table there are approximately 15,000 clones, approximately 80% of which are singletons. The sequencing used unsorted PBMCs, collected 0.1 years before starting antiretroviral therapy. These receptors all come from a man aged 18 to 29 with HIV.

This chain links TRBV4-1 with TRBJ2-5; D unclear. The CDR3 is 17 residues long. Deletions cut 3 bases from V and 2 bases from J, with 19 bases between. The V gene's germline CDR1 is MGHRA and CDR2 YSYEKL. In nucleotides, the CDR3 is TGCGCCAGCAGCCACGTTTCCGTTTGGCAGAGACAAGAGACCCAGTACTTC. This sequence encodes CASSHVSVWQRQETQYF.

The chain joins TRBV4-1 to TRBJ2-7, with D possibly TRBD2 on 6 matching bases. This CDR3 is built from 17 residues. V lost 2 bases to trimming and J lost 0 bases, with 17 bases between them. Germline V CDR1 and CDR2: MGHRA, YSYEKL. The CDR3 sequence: CASSQQDLAGYSYEQYF. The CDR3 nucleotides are TGCGCCAGCAGCCAACAAGATCTCGCGGGATACTCCTACGAGCAGTACTTC.

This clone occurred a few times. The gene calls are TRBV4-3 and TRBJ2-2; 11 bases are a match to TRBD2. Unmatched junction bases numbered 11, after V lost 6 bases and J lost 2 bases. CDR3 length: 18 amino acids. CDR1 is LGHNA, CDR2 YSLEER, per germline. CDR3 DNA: TGCGCCAGCAGTCTTACTAGCGGGGGCCTTCCAAACACCGGGGAGCTGTTTTTT. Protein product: CASSLTSGGLPNTGELFF.

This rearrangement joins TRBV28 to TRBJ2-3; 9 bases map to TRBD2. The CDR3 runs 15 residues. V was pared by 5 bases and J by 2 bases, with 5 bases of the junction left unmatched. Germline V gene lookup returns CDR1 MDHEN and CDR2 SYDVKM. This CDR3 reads CASSIAGGPTDTQYF. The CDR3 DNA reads TGTGCCAGCAGTATTGCGGGAGGGCCCACAGATACGCAGTATTTT. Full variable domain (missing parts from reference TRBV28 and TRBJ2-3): DVKVTQSSRYLVKRTGEKVFLECVQDMDHENMFWYRQDPGLGLRLIYFSYDVKMKEKGDIPEGYSVSREKKERFSLILESASTNQTSMYLCASSIAGGPTDTQYFGPGTRLTVL.

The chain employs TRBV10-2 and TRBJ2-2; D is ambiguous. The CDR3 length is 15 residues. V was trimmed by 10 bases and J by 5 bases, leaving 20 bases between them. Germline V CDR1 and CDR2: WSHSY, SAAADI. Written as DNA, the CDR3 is TGCGCCACCTCCCCGGCCGGCTCGACGACCGGGGAGCTGTTTTTT. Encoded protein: CATSPAGSTTGELFF.

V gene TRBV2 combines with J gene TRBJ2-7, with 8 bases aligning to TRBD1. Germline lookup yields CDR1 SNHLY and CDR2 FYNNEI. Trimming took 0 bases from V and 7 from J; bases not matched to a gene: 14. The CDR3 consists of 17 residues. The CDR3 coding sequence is TGTGCCAGCAGTGAAGCGCTTCCCAGGGGGCCGGCGGGGGAGCAGTACTTC. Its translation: CASSEALPRGPAGEQYF.

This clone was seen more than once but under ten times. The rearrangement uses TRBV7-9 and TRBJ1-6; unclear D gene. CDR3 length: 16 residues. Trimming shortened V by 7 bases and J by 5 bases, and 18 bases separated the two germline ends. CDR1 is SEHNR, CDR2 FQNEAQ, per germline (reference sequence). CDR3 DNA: TGTGCCAGCAAGAGAGGAGGGATCGACGATAATTCACCCCTCCACTTT. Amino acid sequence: CASKRGGIDDNSPLHF.

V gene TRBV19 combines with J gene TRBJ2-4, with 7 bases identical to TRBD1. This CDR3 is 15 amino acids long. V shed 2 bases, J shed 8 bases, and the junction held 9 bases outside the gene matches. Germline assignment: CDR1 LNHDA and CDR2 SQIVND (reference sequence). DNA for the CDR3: TGTGCCAGTAGTATACAGGGGACAGCGGCCGACATTCAGTACTTC. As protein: CASSIQGTAADIQYF.

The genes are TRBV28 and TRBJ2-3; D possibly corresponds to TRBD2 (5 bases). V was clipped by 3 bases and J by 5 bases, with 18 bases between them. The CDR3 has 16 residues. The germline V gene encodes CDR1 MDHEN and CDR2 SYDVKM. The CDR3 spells CASSLIARASGDTQYF. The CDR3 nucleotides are TGTGCCAGCAGTTTGATCGCGCGGGCAAGCGGAGATACGCAGTATTTT.

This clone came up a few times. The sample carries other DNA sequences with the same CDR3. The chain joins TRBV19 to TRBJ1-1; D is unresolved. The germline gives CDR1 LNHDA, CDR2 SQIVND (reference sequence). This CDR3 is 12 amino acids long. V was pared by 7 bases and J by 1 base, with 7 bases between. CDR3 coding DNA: TGTGCCAGTATAGGGCCGAACACTGAAGCTTTCTTT. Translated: CASIGPNTEAFF.

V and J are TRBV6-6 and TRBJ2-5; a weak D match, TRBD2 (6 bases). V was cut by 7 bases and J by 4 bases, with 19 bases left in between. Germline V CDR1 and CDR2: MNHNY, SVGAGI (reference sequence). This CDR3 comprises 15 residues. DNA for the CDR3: TGTGCCAGCAAACGGTGGGCGGGGAAAGGAGAGACCCAGTACTTC. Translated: CASKRWAGKGETQYF.

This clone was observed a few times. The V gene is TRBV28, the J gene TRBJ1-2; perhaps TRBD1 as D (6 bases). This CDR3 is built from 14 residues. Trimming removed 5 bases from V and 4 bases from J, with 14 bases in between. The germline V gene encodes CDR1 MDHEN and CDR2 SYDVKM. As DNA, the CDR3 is TGTGCCAGCAGTAAGATCACAGGGTTCTATGGCTACACCTTC. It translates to CASSKITGFYGYTF.

The CDR3, as DNA: TGTGCCAGCAGCCTAAGAGAGACCCAGTACTTC. This gives the protein CASSLRETQYF. The chain links TRBV11-1 to TRBJ2-5; D gene ambiguous. The CDR3 is 11 amino acids. V was pared by 5 bases and J by 4 bases, with 5 bases between. Germline V lookup: CDR1 SGHAT, CDR2 FQDESV (reference sequence). The full variable domain, with the rest looked up from reference TRBV11-1 and TRBJ2-5, is EAEVAQSPRYKITEKSQAVAFWCDPISGHATLYWYRQILGQGPELLVQFQDESVVDDSQLPKDRFSAERLKGVDSTLKIQPAELGDSAMYLCASSLRETQYFGPGTRLLVL.

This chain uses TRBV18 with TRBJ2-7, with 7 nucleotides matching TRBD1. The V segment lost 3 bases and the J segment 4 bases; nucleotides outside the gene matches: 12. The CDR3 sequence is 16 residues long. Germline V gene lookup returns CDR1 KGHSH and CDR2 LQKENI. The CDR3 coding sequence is TGTGCCAGCTCACCCCTAGTTTCAAGGGGGCCGTACGAGCAGTACTTC. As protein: CASSPLVSRGPYEQYF.

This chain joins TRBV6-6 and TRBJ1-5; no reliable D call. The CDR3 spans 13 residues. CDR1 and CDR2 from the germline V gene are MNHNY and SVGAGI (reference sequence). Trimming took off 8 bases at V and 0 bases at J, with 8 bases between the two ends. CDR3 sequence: CASGRDSNQPQHF. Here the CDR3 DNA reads TGTGCCAGCGGGCGGGATAGCAATCAGCCCCAGCATTTT.

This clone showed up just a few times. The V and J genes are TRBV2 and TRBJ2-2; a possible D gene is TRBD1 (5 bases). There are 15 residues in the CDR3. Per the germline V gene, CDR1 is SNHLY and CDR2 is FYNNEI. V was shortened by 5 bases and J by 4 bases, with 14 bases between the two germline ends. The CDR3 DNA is TGTGCCAGCAGTCTGTGGGGCCTCGTCACCGGGGAGCTGTTTTTT. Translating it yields CASSLWGLVTGELFF.

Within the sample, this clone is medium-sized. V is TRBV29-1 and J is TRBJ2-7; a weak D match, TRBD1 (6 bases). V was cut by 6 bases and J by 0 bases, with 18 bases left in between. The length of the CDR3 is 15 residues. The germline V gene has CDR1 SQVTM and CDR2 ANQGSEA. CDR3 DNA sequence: TGCAGCGTAGATGTACTTGACAGGAACTCCTACGAGCAGTACTTC. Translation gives CSVDVLDRNSYEQYF.

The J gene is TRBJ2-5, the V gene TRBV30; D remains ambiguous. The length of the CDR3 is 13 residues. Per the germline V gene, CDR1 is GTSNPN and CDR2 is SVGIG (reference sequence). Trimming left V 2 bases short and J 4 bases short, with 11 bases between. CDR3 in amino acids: CAWSPRPTETQYF. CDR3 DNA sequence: TGTGCCTGGAGTCCCCGACCAACAGAGACCCAGTACTTC.

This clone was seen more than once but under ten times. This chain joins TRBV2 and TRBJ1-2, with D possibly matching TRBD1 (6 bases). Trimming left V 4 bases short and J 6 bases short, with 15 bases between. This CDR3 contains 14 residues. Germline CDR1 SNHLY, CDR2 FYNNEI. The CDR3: CASSVAQGRDGYTF. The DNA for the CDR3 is TGTGCCAGCAGTGTTGCGCAGGGGCGAGATGGCTACACCTTC.

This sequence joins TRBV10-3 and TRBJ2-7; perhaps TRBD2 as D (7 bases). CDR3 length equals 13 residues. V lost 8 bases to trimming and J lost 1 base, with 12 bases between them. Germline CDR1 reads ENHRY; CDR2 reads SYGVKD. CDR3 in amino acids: CAIGGGSSYEQYF. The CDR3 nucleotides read TGTGCCATCGGGGGCGGGAGTTCCTACGAGCAGTACTTC.

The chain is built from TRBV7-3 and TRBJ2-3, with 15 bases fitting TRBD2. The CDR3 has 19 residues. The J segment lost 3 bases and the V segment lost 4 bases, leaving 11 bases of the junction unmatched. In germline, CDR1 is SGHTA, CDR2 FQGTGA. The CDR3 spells CASSSPEGLAGGPTDTQYF. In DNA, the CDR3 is TGTGCCAGCAGCTCACCTGAAGGACTAGCGGGGGGGCCGACAGATACGCAGTATTTT.